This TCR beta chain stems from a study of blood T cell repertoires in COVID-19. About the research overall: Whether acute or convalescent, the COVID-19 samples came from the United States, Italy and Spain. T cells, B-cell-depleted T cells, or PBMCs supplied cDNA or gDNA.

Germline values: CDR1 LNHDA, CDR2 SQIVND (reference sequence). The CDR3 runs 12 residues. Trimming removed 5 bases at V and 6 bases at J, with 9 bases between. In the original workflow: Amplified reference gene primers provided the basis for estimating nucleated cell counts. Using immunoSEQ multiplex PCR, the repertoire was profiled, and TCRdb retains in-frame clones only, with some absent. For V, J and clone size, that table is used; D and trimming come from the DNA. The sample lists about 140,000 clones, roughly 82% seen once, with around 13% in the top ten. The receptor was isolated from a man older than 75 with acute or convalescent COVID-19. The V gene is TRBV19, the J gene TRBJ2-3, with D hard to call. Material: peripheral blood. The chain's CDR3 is CASSPIGDTQYF. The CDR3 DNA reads TGTGCCAGTAGTCCTATCGGTGATACGCAGTATTTT.